This T cell receptor beta chain is from a study of blood T cell repertoires in COVID-19. For the study at large: Italy, Spain and the United States were the sources of the convalescent and acute COVID-19 samples.

Per the original methods: Reference gene primer amplification in the assay estimated nucleated cell counts. Libraries were prepared by immunoSEQ multiplex PCR; TCRdb keeps only in-frame clonotypes and omits some of them. V, J and clone size were drawn from that table, and D and trimming were deduced from the DNA. The repertoire has fewer than 60,000 clones, 89% of them found once; the top ten carry around 18%. CDR3 length: 14 amino acids. The V end was cut by 4 bases, the J end by 0 bases, with 4 bases between. The germline gives CDR1 MDHEN, CDR2 SYDVKM. This chain connects TRBV28 to TRBJ1-6; no reliable D call. Specimen: peripheral blood. The sequence derives from a human donor in a cohort sampled during active COVID-19. CDR3: CASSSGSYNSPLHF. The CDR3 DNA follows: TGTGCCAGCAGTTCAGGCTCCTATAATTCACCCCTCCACTTT.